This T cell receptor beta chain derives from a study of T cell responses to AZD1222 COVID-19 vaccine. The V gene's germline CDR1 is SGHTA and CDR2 FQGNSA. CDR3 length equals 15 residues. Trimming removed 6 bases at V and 5 bases at J, with 16 bases between. A word on this clone: The antigen is unknown.

Regarding the study as a whole: Repertoire samples came only from after the peak T cell response.

Using immunoSEQ multiplex PCR, the repertoire was profiled, and TCRdb retains in-frame clones only, with some absent. Of roughly 100,000 clones detected, approximately 88% appear once; the ten largest clones hold 2.5% to 3%. Source: peripheral blood, taken on day 0 of AZD1222 vaccination. The origin of this receptor is an adult in good health. The chain is built from TRBV7-2 and TRBJ2-2; a possible D gene is TRBD1 (6 bases). The CDR3 bases are TGTGCCAGCAGACTAAACAGGGAATCGACCGGGGAGCTGTTTTTT. Protein sequence: CASRLNRESTGELFF.